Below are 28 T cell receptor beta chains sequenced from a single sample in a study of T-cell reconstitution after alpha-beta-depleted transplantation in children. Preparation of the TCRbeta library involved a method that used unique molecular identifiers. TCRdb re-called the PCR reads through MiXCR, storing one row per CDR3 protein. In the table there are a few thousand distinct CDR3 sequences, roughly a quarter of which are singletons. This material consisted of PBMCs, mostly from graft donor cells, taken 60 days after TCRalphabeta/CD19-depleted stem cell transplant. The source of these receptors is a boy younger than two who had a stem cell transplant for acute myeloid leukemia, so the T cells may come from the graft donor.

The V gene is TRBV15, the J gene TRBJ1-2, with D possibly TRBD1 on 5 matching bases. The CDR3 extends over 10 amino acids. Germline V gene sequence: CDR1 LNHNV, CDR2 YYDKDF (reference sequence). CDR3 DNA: TGTGCAATCTTGGGGGATGGCTACACCTTC. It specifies CAILGDGYTF. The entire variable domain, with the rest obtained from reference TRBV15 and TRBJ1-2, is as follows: DAMVIQNPRYQVTQFGKPVTLSCSQTLNHNVMYWYQQKSSQAPKLLFHYYDKDFNNEADTPDNFQSRRPNTSFCFLDIRSPGLGDTAMYLCAILGDGYTFGSGTRLTVV.

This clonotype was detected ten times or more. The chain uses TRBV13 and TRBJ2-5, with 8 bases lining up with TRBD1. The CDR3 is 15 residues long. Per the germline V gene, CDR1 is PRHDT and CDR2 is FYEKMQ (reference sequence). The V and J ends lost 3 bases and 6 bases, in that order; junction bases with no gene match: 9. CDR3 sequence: CASSLGRGRGKTQYF. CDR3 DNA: TGTGCCAGCAGCTTGGGCAGGGGGCGCGGTAAGACCCAGTACTTC.

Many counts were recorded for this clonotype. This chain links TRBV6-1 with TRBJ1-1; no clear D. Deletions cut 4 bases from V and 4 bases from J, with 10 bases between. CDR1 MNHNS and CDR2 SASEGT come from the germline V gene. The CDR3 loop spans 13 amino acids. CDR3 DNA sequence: TGTGCCAGCAGTGGCCCTCTGGGCACTGAAGCTTTCTTT. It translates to CASSGPLGTEAFF.

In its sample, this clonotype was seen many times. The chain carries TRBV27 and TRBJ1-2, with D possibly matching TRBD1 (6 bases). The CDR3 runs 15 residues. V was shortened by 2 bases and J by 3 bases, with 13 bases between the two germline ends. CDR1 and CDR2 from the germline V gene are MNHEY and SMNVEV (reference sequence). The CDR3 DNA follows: TGTGCCAGCAGTTTAGTTCCGGGGGGCGACTATGGCTACACCTTC. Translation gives CASSLVPGGDYGYTF.

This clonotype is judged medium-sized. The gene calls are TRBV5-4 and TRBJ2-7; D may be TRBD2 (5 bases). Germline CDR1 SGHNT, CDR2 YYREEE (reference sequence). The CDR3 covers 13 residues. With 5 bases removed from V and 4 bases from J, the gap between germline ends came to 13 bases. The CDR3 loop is CASSKTGIYEQYF. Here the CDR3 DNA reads TGTGCCAGCAGTAAGACGGGGATTTACGAGCAGTACTTC.

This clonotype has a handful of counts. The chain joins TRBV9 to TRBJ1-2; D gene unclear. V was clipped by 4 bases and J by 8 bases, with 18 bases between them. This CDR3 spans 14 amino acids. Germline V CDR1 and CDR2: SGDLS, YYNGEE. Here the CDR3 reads CASSPNPGGEGYTF. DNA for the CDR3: TGTGCCAGCAGCCCTAATCCGGGAGGTGAGGGCTACACCTTC.

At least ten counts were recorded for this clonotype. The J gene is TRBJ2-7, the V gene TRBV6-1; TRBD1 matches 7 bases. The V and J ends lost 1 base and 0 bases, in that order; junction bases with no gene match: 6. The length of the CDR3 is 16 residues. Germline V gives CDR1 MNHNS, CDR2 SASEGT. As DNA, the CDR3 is TGTGCCAGCAGTGAAGTTGCAGGGGGTCCCTCCTACGAGCAGTACGTC. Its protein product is CASSEVAGGPSYEQYV.

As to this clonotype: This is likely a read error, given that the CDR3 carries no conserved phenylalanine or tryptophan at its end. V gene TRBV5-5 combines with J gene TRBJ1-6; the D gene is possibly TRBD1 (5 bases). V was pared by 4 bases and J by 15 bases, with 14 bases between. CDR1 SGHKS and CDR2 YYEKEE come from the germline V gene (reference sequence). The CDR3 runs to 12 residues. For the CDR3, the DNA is TGTGCCAGCAGCCCGGGACGGCCCTGCCTCCACCTT. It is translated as CASSPGRPCLHL.

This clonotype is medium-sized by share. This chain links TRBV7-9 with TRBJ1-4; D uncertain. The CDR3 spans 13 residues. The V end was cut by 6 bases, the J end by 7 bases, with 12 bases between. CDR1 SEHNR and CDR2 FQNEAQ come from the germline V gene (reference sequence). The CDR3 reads CASSSRGPEKLFF. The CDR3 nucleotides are TGTGCCAGCAGTTCTCGCGGGCCTGAAAAACTGTTTTTT.

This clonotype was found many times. The CDR3 loop reads CAIGAGWETQYF. CDR3 DNA: TGTGCCATCGGGGCGGGCTGGGAGACCCAGTACTTC. The chain is built from TRBV6-2 or TRBV6-3 and TRBJ2-5; perhaps D is TRBD1 or TRBD2 (5 bases each). The germline V gene has CDR1 MNHEY and CDR2 SVGEGT. This CDR3 region has 12 residues. V gave up 10 bases and J gave up 5 bases, with 14 bases separating them.

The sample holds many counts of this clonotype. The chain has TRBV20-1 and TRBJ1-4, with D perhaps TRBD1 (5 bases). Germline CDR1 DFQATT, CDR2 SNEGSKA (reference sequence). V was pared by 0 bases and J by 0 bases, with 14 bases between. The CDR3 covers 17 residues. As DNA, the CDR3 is TGCAGTGCTAGAGATTCGGGGGAACCTGCAACTAATGAAAAACTGTTTTTT. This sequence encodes CSARDSGEPATNEKLFF.

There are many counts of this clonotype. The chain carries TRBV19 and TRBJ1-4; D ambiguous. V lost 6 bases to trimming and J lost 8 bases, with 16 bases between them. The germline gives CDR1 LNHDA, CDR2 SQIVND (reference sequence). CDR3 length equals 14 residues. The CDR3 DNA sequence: TGTGCCAGTAGACGGGAGGGAAGTTTCGAAAAACTGTTTTTT. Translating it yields CASRREGSFEKLFF.

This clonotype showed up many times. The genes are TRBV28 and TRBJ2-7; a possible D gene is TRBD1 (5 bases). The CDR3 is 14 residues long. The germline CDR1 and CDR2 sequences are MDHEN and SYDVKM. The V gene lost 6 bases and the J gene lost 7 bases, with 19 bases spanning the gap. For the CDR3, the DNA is TGTGCCAGCAGGGGAAACAGGCTCCCCAGGGAGCAGTACGTC. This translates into CASRGNRLPREQYV.

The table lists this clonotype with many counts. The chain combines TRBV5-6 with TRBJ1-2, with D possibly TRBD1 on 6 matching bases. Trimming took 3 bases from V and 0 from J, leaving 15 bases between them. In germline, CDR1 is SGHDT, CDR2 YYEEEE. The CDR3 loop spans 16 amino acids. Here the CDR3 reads CASSSIDRPANYGYTF. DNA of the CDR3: TGTGCCAGCAGCTCCATTGACAGGCCGGCTAACTATGGCTACACCTTC.

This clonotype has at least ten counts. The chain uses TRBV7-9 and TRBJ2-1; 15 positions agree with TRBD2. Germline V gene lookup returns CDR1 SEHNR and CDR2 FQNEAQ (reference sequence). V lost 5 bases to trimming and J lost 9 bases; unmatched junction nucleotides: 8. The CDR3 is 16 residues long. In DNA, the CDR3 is TGTGCCAGCAGCCCCCGGACTAGCGGGGGGGCGAGTGAGCAGTTCTTC. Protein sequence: CASSPRTSGGASEQFF.

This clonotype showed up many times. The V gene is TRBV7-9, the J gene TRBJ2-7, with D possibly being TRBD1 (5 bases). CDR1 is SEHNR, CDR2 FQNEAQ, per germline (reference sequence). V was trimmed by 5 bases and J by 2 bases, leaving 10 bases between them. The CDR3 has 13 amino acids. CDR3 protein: CASSRQIPYEQYF. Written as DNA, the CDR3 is TGTGCCAGCAGCCGACAGATACCCTACGAGCAGTACTTC.

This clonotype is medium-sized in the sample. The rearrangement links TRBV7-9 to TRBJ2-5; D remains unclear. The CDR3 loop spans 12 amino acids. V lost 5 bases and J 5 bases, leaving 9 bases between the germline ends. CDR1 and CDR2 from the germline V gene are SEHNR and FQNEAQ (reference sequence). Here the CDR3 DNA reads TGTGCCAGCAGCCGCCTTGGGGAGACCCAGTACTTC. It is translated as CASSRLGETQYF.

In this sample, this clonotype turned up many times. The CDR3 nucleotides are TGTGCCAGCTCACCACCCGTCTCTGGGGCCAACGTCCTGACTTTC. Amino acids: CASSPPVSGANVLTF. The chain links TRBV18 to TRBJ2-6; D uncertain. The CDR3 spans 15 residues. V was cut by 0 bases and J by 0 bases, with 3 bases left in between. Germline assignment: CDR1 KGHSH and CDR2 LQKENI.

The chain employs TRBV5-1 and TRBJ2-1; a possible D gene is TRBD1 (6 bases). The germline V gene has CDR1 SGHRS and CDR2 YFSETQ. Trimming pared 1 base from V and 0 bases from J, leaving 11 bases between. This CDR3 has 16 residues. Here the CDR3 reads CASSLNEQGSYNEQFF. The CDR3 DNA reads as TGCGCCAGCAGCTTGAACGAACAGGGCTCCTACAATGAGCAGTTCTTC. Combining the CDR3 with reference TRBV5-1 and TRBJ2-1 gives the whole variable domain KAGVTQTPRYLIKTRGQQVTLSCSPISGHRSVSWYQQTPGQGLQFLFEYFSETQRNKGNFPGRFSGRQFSNSRSEMNVSTLELGDSALYLCASSLNEQGSYNEQFFGPGTRLTVL.

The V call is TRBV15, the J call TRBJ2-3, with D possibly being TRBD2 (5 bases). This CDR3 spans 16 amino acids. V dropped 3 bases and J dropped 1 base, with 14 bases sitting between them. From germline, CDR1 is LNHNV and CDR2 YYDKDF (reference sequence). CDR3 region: CATSSQAGKGTDTQYF. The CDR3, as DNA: TGTGCCACCAGCAGCCAAGCCGGGAAAGGCACAGATACGCAGTATTTT.

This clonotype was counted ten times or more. The DNA for the CDR3 is TGCAGCGTTGAAGATCCGGGGGGCTACGAGCAGTACTTC. Its translation: CSVEDPGGYEQYF. The chain employs TRBV29-1 and TRBJ2-7; 7 positions agree with TRBD2. The V segment lost 0 bases and the J segment 3 bases; nucleotides outside the gene matches: 2. This CDR3 is built from 13 residues. Germline lookup yields CDR1 SQVTM and CDR2 ANQGSEA.

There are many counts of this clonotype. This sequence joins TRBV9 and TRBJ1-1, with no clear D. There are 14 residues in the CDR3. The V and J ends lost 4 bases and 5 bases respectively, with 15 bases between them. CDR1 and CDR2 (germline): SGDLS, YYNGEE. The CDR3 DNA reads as TGTGCCAGCAGCCCGGGGAGGCATCGGACTGAAGCTTTCTTT. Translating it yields CASSPGRHRTEAFF.

The CDR3 bases are TGTGCCAGCAGCCAAGAGGGGACAGGGGACGGAGAGACCCAGTACTTC. Protein sequence: CASSQEGTGDGETQYF. The chain combines TRBV4-2 with TRBJ2-5; 10 bases fit TRBD1. V was pared by 0 bases and J by 4 bases, with 5 bases of the junction left unmatched. Germline values: CDR1 LGHNA, CDR2 YNFKEQ. This CDR3 has 16 amino acids.

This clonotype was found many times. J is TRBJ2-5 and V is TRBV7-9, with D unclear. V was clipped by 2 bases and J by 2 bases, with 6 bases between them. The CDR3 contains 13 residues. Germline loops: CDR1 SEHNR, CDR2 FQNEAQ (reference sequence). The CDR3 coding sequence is TGTGCCAGCAGCTTATACACACAAGAGACCCAGTACTTC. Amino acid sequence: CASSLYTQETQYF. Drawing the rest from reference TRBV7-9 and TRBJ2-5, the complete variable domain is DTGVSQNPRHKITKRGQNVTFRCDPISEHNRLYWYRQTLGQGPEFLTYFQNEAQLEKSRLLSDRFSAERPKGSFSTLEIQRTEQGDSAMYLCASSLYTQETQYFGPGTRLLVL.

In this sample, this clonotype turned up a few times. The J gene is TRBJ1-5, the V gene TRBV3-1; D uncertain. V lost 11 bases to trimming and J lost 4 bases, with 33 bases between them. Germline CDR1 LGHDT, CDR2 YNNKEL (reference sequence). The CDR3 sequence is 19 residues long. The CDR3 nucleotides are TGTGCCTGCTCCCAAGATCTTGGCGCAGGTGCGGCTCCTAATCAGCCCCAGCATTTT. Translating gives CACSQDLGAGAAPNQPQHF.

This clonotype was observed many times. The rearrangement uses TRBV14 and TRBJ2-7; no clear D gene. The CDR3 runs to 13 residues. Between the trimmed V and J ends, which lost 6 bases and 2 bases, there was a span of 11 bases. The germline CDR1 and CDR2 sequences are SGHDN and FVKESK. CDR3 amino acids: CASSRGRAYEQYF. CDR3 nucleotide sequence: TGTGCCAGCAGTAGAGGCAGAGCCTACGAGCAGTACTTC.

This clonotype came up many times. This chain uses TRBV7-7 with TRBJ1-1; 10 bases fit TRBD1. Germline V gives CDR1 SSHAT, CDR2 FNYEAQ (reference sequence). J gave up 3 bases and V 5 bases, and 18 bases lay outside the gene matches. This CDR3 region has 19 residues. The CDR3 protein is CASSRITVTTGGEDTEAFF. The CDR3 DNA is TGTGCCAGCAGCCGAATTACCGTTACGACAGGGGGCGAGGACACTGAAGCTTTCTTT.

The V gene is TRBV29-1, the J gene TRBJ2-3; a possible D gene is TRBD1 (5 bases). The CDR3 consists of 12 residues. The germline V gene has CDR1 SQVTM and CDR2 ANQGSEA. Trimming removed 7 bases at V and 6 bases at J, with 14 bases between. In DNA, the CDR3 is TGCAGCGGGAAAGGGGAACTGGATACGCAGTATTTT. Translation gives CSGKGELDTQYF.